Here is one TCR beta chain with its context. This clonotype was seen a handful of times. This clone's antigen is unknown. The record has no base qualities; no much larger clone is one base away. Synthesis of TCR cDNA relied on 5'RACE template switching, a step that introduced a universal primer site along with unique molecular identifiers. Priming for cDNA synthesis came from both the TCR alpha and TCR beta constant segments. Libraries were amplified in two PCR steps, with sample barcodes and sequencing adapters added in the second step. Sequencing of libraries was performed on Illumina HiSeq 2500 (2x100 bp) or NovaSeq (2x150 bp). The paper's processing steps were these. Demultiplexing of reads and collapsing into UMI consensus sequences were performed with MIGEC, and V(D)J alignment was carried out with MiXCR. Clonotypes responding to the vaccine were identified with edgeR on replicate PBMC samples, with the criteria of FDR below 0.01 and a log2 fold change above 5 up to day 15. CD4 or CD8 identity was assigned to each bulk clonotype according to whether the clonotype was present at higher abundance in the sequenced CD4 repertoire or the sequenced CD8 repertoire. The public reads were reanalyzed by TCRdb: fastp trimming at Q25, MiXCR alignment, in-frame beta chains only. Rows with one shared CDR3 protein collapse into an entry with the most common genes and DNA. These V and J calls are TCRdb output, not the study's own analysis. This sample lists about 330,000 distinct CDR3 sequences; roughly 8% were detected once. The ten most abundant clones make up roughly a sixth of the sample.

The sample comes from a study of T cells after yellow fever vaccination (dated by TCRdb to the late 2010s). Study-wide context: Libraries from fractions with low cell numbers were prepared with the SMART-Seq v4 Ultra Low Input RNA kit. The cohort comprised two healthy male donors, one aged 18 to 30 and one aged 30 to 40 years. Blood was collected at multiple timepoints before and after primary and secondary immunization, and bulk PBMC replicates and cell subsets were isolated. Bulk TCR alpha and beta repertoires were sequenced longitudinally to track T-cell clones before and after primary and booster YFV17D yellow fever vaccination.

Per the germline V gene, MGHRA is the CDR1 and YSYEKL is the CDR2. The CDR3 holds 15 amino acids from the cysteine to the phenylalanine. Just CDR3 DNA is preserved here, 45 bases in frame from base 1. Trimming takes 4 bases from V and 4 bases from J, and the germline ends sit 13 bases apart. Broad study findings and their caveats: The secondary T-cell response was weaker than the primary response but faster, peaking on day 5 instead of day 15. Because only two donors were included in the study, the extent to which the findings can be generalized is limited. Because abundant contaminating clonotypes from the bulk population could be contained in FACS-sorted repertoires, computational filtering was required. Most clones expanded after primary vaccination (96% of CD4 and 70% to 90% of CD8) were re-detected after the booster, suggesting that broad memory maintenance occurred. A small share of clonotypes was detected in both CD4 and CD8 compartments, with the overlap likely arising from convergent recombination.

The treatment or condition label, read with the paper, signifies: live attenuated yellow fever vaccine strain. Two biological replicates of bulk PBMCs were collected at each blood-draw timepoint. A standard Ficoll-Paque protocol was used to isolate PBMCs from peripheral blood. TriZol was used to extract RNA from bulk PBMCs, CD4 and CD8 fractions, and dextramer-positive and dextramer-negative fractions. The receptor was isolated from a man aged 18 to 30 who received the YFV17D yellow fever vaccine. The chain employs TRBV4-1 and TRBJ1-4; the D gene assignment is ambiguous. Sequences were derived from PBMCs, sampled 35 to 50 days after the first yellow fever vaccination. Here is the DNA: TGCGCCAGCAGCCCCGGTGCCCCGGTTAATGAAAAACTGTTTTTT. This sequence encodes CASSPGAPVNEKLFF.